Shown below are 2 T cell receptor beta chains from a single sample sequenced in a study of response to subunit inactivated influenza vaccine. MiXCR, applied by TCRdb to the RT-PCR reads, yields one record per CDR3 protein. The repertoire holds 550,000 to 800,000 distinct CDR3 sequences, with around 14% as singletons. Here the sequenced sample was PBMCs from blood, taken roughly 12 days after vaccination. Every receptor here comes from a man between 50 and 59 years old who received an inactivated influenza vaccine.

This clonotype was detected only a few times. This chain links TRBV11-2 with TRBJ2-6; 9 positions match TRBD1. V trimming: 3 bases; J trimming: 0 bases; junction bases outside the gene matches: 3. Germline-derived CDR1 and CDR2 are SGHAT and FQNNGV. The CDR3 sequence is 17 residues long. The CDR3 reads CASSFGTGSSGANVLTF. The DNA of the CDR3 is TGTGCCAGCAGCTTTGGGACAGGGAGCTCTGGGGCCAACGTCCTGACTTTC.

The chain is built from TRBV12-3 or TRBV12-4 and TRBJ2-7; tentative D call: TRBD1 (5 bases). The CDR3 totals 14 residues. Trimming took 2 bases from V and 5 from J, leaving 13 bases between them. The CDR3 loop reads CASSLTRVGNEQYF. The CDR3 bases are TGTGCCAGCAGTTTAACCAGGGTGGGAAACGAGCAGTACTTC.